The rows below give T cell receptor beta chains drawn from one sample of a study of OX40 agonist ivuxolimab in advanced cancers. The table came from immunoSEQ multiplex PCR; TCRdb's copy has only in-frame clones and leaves some out. The sample carries over 75,000 clones, approximately 87% recorded once. Sequences were derived from CD4+ or CD8+ T cells sorted from blood, sampled in a trial of the OX40 agonist ivuxolimab. Receptors were obtained from an adult with an advanced solid tumor such as melanoma, head and neck, liver or kidney cancer. The CDR3 runs from the conserved cysteine through the conserved F or W. The order of the fields is D gene, clone size, V gene, J gene, CDR3 DNA, CDR3 protein. The D gene is left open where the match is weak. Some rows have no size entry. The others give once, few or many, or a class for an expanded clone.

>-|-|TRBV6-6|TRBJ1-1
TGTGCCAGTTCTTGGAAGGGGGACGCCACTGAAGCTTTCTTT
CASSWKGDATEAFF
>TRBD1|once|TRBV28|TRBJ2-7
TGTGCCAGCAGTTTACCAGGGGGCGCGGGATACGAGCAGTACTTC
CASSLPGGAGYEQYF
>-|-|TRBV2|TRBJ2-3
TGTGCCAGCAGCCCAAGGAGGGTGAGCGCAGATACGCAGTATTTT
CASSPRRVSADTQYF
>-|few|TRBV18|TRBJ1-2
TGTGCCAGCTCACCAACGGGGGATGGCTACACCTTC
CASSPTGDGYTF
>TRBD1|few|TRBV28|TRBJ2-3
TGTGCCAGCAGTATCCCGGGGACAGGGACAGATACGCAGTATTTT
CASSIPGTGTDTQYF
>TRBD1|-|TRBV15|TRBJ2-5
TGTGCCACCAGCAGGACAGGGGGCCGACAAGAGACCCAGTACTTC
CATSRTGGRQETQYF
>TRBD1|few|TRBV13|TRBJ1-3
TGTGCCAGCAGCTGGACAGGGGGGGGAAACACCATATATTTT
CASSWTGGGNTIYF
>-|-|TRBV27|TRBJ1-2
TGTGCCAGCAGTTTATCTGGCAGGAGCTATGGCTACACCTTC
CASSLSGRSYGYTF
>-|-|TRBV28|TRBJ2-5
TGTGCCAGCAGTTTCTTTTTGGCTATCGTACGCGAGACCCAGTACTTC
CASSFFLAIVRETQYF
>-|-|TRBV14|TRBJ1-2
TGTGCCAGCAGCCAAGTTTCGGCCAGGGGTCCCTATGGCTACACCTTC
CASSQVSARGPYGYTF
>-|-|TRBV12-2|TRBJ2-4
TGTGCAAGTCGCTTAGTCTCCGGGACACACGATCTCGGGAAAAACATTCAGTACTTC
CASRLVSGTHDLGKNIQYF
>TRBD2|-|TRBV9|TRBJ2-2
TGTGCCAGCAGCCGGACTAGCGGGAGAGGTGGGACCGGGGAGCTGTTTTTT
CASSRTSGRGGTGELFF
>TRBD2|-|TRBV6-5|TRBJ2-5
TGTGCCAGCAGTTACTCAGCCTTAGCGGGACGAGAGACCCAGTACTTC
CASSYSALAGRETQYF
>-|-|TRBV9|TRBJ1-1
TGTGCCAGCAGCGTAGTTGGGTCAACCCCTGAAGCTTTCTTT
CASSVVGSTPEAFF
>TRBD1|-|TRBV7-2|TRBJ1-3
TGTGCCAGCAGCTTCCACAGGGGGCTCGGAAACACCATATATTTT
CASSFHRGLGNTIYF
>-|-|TRBV2|TRBJ1-5
TGTGCCAGCAGTAGGGACATCGAGTCGCCCCAGCATTTT
CASSRDIESPQHF
>TRBD1|-|TRBV7-2|TRBJ1-6
TGTGCCAGCAGCCAAAGAGCGGGACAGGGGGCCCATAATTCACCCCTCCACTTT
CASSQRAGQGAHNSPLHF
>TRBD1|-|TRBV28|TRBJ1-5
TGTGCCAGCAGTCCGCCGCAGGGGGCTCAGCCCCAGCATTTT
CASSPPQGAQPQHF
>TRBD2|-|TRBV5-6|TRBJ2-7
TGTGCCAGCAGCCCCTTAGCGGGAGGGCCGATCTACGAGCAGTACTTC
CASSPLAGGPIYEQYF
>-|once|TRBV23-1|TRBJ1-3
TGCGCCAGCAGTCAAAAGACCCCATGGTCCTCTGGAAACACCATATATTTT
CASSQKTPWSSGNTIYF
>-|-|TRBV19|TRBJ2-2
TGTGCCAGTAGCCCGAACCGCGGGGCGGGAATGAACACCGGGGAGCTGTTTTTT
CASSPNRGAGMNTGELFF
>TRBD2|-|TRBV10-3|TRBJ2-1
TGTGCCATCAGTGACGCTAGCGGGAGGGCGGGTAATGAGCAGTTCTTC
CAISDASGRAGNEQFF
>-|-|TRBV9|TRBJ2-1
TGTGCCAGCAGCTCACCCGGACAGATGGAGGAGTTCTTC
CASSSPGQMEEFF
>-|-|TRBV11-2|TRBJ1-2
TGTGCCAGCAGCTTATCGATCGGTAGCAGTTTCTATGGCTACACCTTC
CASSLSIGSSFYGYTF
>TRBD2|-|TRBV27|TRBJ2-7
TGTGCCAGCAGTACTCGACTAGCGGAGAGGTACGAGCAGTACTTC
CASSTRLAERYEQYF
>TRBD1|-|TRBV15|TRBJ1-5
TGTGCCACCAGCAGAGATTTAACAGGGGGTCGACAGCCCCAGCATTTT
CATSRDLTGGRQPQHF
>-|once|TRBV20-1|TRBJ2-1
TGCAGTGCTAGAAAAAACAGGGAGCAGTTCTTC
CSARKNREQFF
>-|-|TRBV7-2|TRBJ1-5
TGTGCCAGCAGCTTAGGGCAGGGACCTCTAGGGCCCCAGCATTTT
CASSLGQGPLGPQHF
>-|-|TRBV2|TRBJ2-1
TGTGCCAGCAGTGAAAGGCGAGCTGGGGAAAATGAGCAGTTCTTC
CASSERRAGENEQFF
>-|-|TRBV9|TRBJ2-2
TGTGCCAGCAGCCCGCTTAGCGGGGAGCTGTTTTTT
CASSPLSGELFF
>-|-|TRBV7-2|TRBJ1-2
TGTGCCAGCAGCTTAGGAGGACAGATCTATGGCTACACCTTC
CASSLGGQIYGYTF
>-|-|TRBV11-2|TRBJ1-3
TGTGCCAGCAGCTTTCAGGACACCATATATTTT
CASSFQDTIYF
>-|-|TRBV6-1|TRBJ2-2
TGTGCCAGCAGTGAAGCGCGGCTTCACACCGGGGAGCTGTTTTTT
CASSEARLHTGELFF
>-|-|TRBV6-6|TRBJ1-1
TGTGCCAGCGGGCAGGGCGCTGAAGCTTTCTTT
CASGQGAEAFF
>-|-|TRBV27|TRBJ2-1
TGTGCCAGCAGTCCGGGGTGGGTAGACAATGAGCAGTTCTTC
CASSPGWVDNEQFF
>-|-|TRBV28|TRBJ1-6
TGTGCCAGCAGTTTAATGGGGGATTATAATTCACCCCTCCACTTT
CASSLMGDYNSPLHF
>-|-|TRBV5-4|TRBJ2-5
TGTGCCAGCAGCGTGACAGGAGTCAAGGGGACCCAGTACTTC
CASSVTGVKGTQYF
>TRBD1|once|TRBV19|TRBJ1-1
TGTGCCAGTAGTTTCCCGGGACAGCTGGAGACTGAAGCTTTCTTT
CASSFPGQLETEAFF
>TRBD1|-|TRBV27|TRBJ2-5
TGTGCCAGCACCATGACAGGGTCGGCGACCCAGTACTTC
CASTMTGSATQYF
>-|-|TRBV2|TRBJ1-6
TGTGCCAGCAGGCCCCCCTATAATAATTCACCCCTCCACTTT
CASRPPYNNSPLHF
>TRBD1|-|TRBV7-8|TRBJ2-5
TGTGCCAGCAGCTTAGGGACAGGGGGCAGAGAGACCCAGTACTTC
CASSLGTGGRETQYF
>TRBD2|-|TRBV28|TRBJ2-1
TGTGCCAGCAGTTTAGTAACTAGCGGTTTCTACAATGAGCAGTTCTTC
CASSLVTSGFYNEQFF
>-|-|TRBV28|TRBJ1-2
TGTGCCAGCAGTTCCGGGGGGTCAGCTAACTATGGCTACACCTTC
CASSSGGSANYGYTF
>TRBD1|-|TRBV28|TRBJ1-5
TGTGCCAGCACGGAGGGGGCGGCCGATCAGCCCCAGCATTTT
CASTEGAADQPQHF
>-|-|TRBV6-1|TRBJ1-2
TGTGCCAGCAGTGAATCTTTAAACTATGGCTACACCTTC
CASSESLNYGYTF
>-|-|TRBV25-1|TRBJ1-2
TGTGCCAGCAGTGAATACGGGGGGGTAAACTATGGCTACACCTTC
CASSEYGGVNYGYTF
>-|-|TRBV5-5|TRBJ1-2
TGTGCCAGCAGCTTGGACCAGGTGGAGTTTAGTAACTATGGCTACACCTTC
CASSLDQVEFSNYGYTF